The clone carrying this T cell receptor beta chain was counted only a few times. Its antigen is not known. The data derive from a study of beta chain features in type 1 diabetes. Study outcomes and limitations: Whether TCRB rearrangement is influenced by HLA type was left unresolved in this analysis. Type 1 diabetes patients had moderately but significantly shorter TCRB CDR3s in all four CD4+ subsets.

Sorting based on CD45RO/CCR7/CD25/CD127/CD95/CD27 separated CD4+ naive, central memory, regulatory and stem cell-like memory cells. V was cut by 2 bases and J by 7 bases, with 11 bases left in between. The CDR3 consists of 13 residues. Germline V gives CDR1 GTSNPN, CDR2 SVGIG (reference sequence). Every isolated RNA sample was fully reverse transcribed, so sequencing captured expressed TCRB transcripts. About 3.6 million reads was the average for naive, central memory and regulatory T cell samples. The data were produced by immunoSEQ multiplex PCR, yet TCRdb's version contains in-frame clones alone and is incomplete. The sample shows approximately 150,000 clones, about 9.8% of them seen only once.

The receptor comes from a young woman in good health. The chain uses TRBV30 and TRBJ2-2; D may be TRBD2 (5 bases). Sequencing was carried out using central memory CD4+ T cells from blood. The CDR3 DNA reads as TGTGCCTGGAGTCGTCAGGCGGGCGGGGAGCTGTTTTTT. Translated, it gives CAWSRQAGGELFF.